The sequence of this T cell receptor (beta chain) was determined in a study of blood T cell repertoires in COVID-19. Germline CDR1 and CDR2: MNHEY and SVGAGI. The CDR3 has 14 residues. Deletions cut 6 bases from V and 6 bases from J, with 14 bases between. The table came from immunoSEQ multiplex PCR; TCRdb's copy has only in-frame clones and leaves some out. This sample carries some 170,000 clones, 84% of them seen once, and the ten largest clones take over 12%. Individuals aged roughly 18 to 90 years were recruited from approximately 22 US areas. The chain couples TRBV6-5 to TRBJ1-4, with D unresolved. The receptor was isolated from a man aged 45-65 years who had recovered from COVID-19. The sequenced material came from PBMCs or T cells enriched from blood (not recorded which). The CDR3 region is CASRTRVEDEKLFF. The CDR3 nucleotides read TGTGCCAGCAGAACCCGGGTCGAGGATGAAAAACTGTTTTTT.